The 20 T cell receptor beta chains below were found in one sample sequenced in a study of cytomegalovirus exposure and HLA in healthy donors. This PCR relied on a set of 60 Vbeta primers and 13 Jbeta primers. Some clones are missing from TCRdb's copy, which holds only in-frame ones; the method was immunoSEQ multiplex PCR. The listing records 53,000 or so clones. Source material: PBMCs. The origin of the receptors is a man aged 18 to 35 in good health and CMV-seropositive.

The rearrangement joins TRBV6-5 to TRBJ2-7; 8 positions agree with TRBD2. J gave up 5 bases and V 4 bases, and 10 bases lay outside the gene matches. The V gene's germline CDR1 is MNHEY and CDR2 SVGAGI. The CDR3 is made up of 15 amino acids. CDR3 in DNA: TGTGCCAGCAGTTCCCACGCGGGGACTAGGGACGAGCAGTACTTC. Its protein is CASSSHAGTRDEQYF.

The gene calls are TRBV5-6 and TRBJ2-7; 7 nucleotides match TRBD2. J gave up 9 bases and V 4 bases, and 10 bases lay outside the gene matches. This CDR3 comprises 13 residues. Germline V gene data show CDR1 as SGHDT and CDR2 as YYEEEE. CDR3 nucleotides: TGTGCCAGCAGCGCGGGGCGGGGGTTGGGGCAGTACTTC. Its translation: CASSAGRGLGQYF.

The genes are TRBV25-1 and TRBJ2-2; weak D call: TRBD1 (6 bases). The CDR3 contains 14 residues. Germline CDR1 and CDR2: MGHDK and SYGVNS. V gave up 7 bases and J gave up 6 bases, with 15 bases separating them. CDR3 nucleotide sequence: TGTGCCAGCAAGGGGACAACAGGAGCCGGGGAGCTGTTTTTT. Translation: CASKGTTGAGELFF.

The chain recombines TRBV5-4 with TRBJ2-7, with 10 bases aligning to TRBD2. J was trimmed by 5 bases and V by 4 bases; bases with no gene match: 15. The CDR3 has 17 residues. Germline V gives CDR1 SGHNT, CDR2 YYREEE (reference sequence). Here the CDR3 DNA reads TGTGCCAGCAGCGCCTCCGGAAGACTAGCGGGTCCGGACGAGCAGTACTTC. This encodes CASSASGRLAGPDEQYF.

The chain combines TRBV9 with TRBJ1-5; possibly TRBD1 for D (5 bases). This CDR3 comprises 15 residues. Trimming removed 0 bases from V and 6 bases from J, with 13 bases in between. The germline V gene has CDR1 SGDLS and CDR2 YYNGEE. The CDR3 bases are TGTGCCAGCAGCGTAGAAGGGGAGGGAGGTCAGCCCCAGCATTTT. Translating it yields CASSVEGEGGQPQHF.

The chain has TRBV30 and TRBJ1-3; D is unresolved. The CDR3 sequence is 14 residues long. Germline lookup yields CDR1 GTSNPN and CDR2 SVGIG (reference sequence). V lost 0 bases to trimming and J lost 5 bases, with 11 bases between them. The CDR3 bases are TGTGCCTGGAGTGTCAGGTTTTGGCGAAACACCATATATTTT. Encoded protein: CAWSVRFWRNTIYF.

This chain links TRBV27 with TRBJ2-2, with 8 positions matching TRBD1. This CDR3 is built from 16 residues. V was clipped by 5 bases and J by 0 bases; unmatched bases: 5. Germline V CDR1 and CDR2: MNHEY, SMNVEV (reference sequence). CDR3 in DNA: TGTGCCAGCAGTCAATCGGGACAGGCGAACACCGGGGAGCTGTTTTTT. This sequence encodes CASSQSGQANTGELFF.

The chain joins TRBV2 to TRBJ2-7; no clear D. V shed 2 bases and J shed 9 bases, with 11 bases lying between them. This CDR3 has 12 amino acids. Germline V gene data show CDR1 as SNHLY and CDR2 as FYNNEI. CDR3 nucleotide sequence: TGTGCCAGCAGTGAAAGCCCTTTTGGGCAGTACTTC. Translation gives CASSESPFGQYF.

The rearrangement uses TRBV7-9 and TRBJ2-2; 7 bases map to TRBD1. J gave up 3 bases and V 7 bases, and 11 bases lay outside the gene matches. Germline CDR1 SEHNR, CDR2 FQNEAQ (reference sequence). This CDR3 region has 16 residues. CDR3 amino acids: CASTPKPGGDTGELFF. Here the CDR3 DNA reads TGTGCCAGCACCCCAAAGCCAGGGGGAGACACCGGGGAGCTGTTTTTT.

The chain carries TRBV28 and TRBJ1-2; tentative D call: TRBD1 (5 bases). The germline CDR1 and CDR2 sequences are MDHEN and SYDVKM. Trimming took off 6 bases at V and 0 bases at J, with 14 bases between the two ends. The CDR3 runs to 15 residues. The CDR3: CASSPRQIPNYGYTF. As DNA, the CDR3 is TGTGCCAGCAGCCCCCGACAGATTCCTAACTATGGCTACACCTTC.

The chain carries TRBV6-4 and TRBJ2-3; 12 bases agree with TRBD1. V trimming: 5 bases; J trimming: 4 bases; junction bases outside the gene matches: 4. Germline CDR1 and CDR2: MRHNA and SNTAGT. The CDR3 is 15 residues long. Written as DNA, the CDR3 is TGTGCCAGCAGTCCCGGGACAGGGGGCCCAGATACGCAGTATTTT. It encodes CASSPGTGGPDTQYF.

V gene TRBV9 combines with J gene TRBJ2-2; D might be TRBD2 (7 bases). The CDR3 totals 17 residues. The germline V gene encodes CDR1 SGDLS and CDR2 YYNGEE. Trimming took off 0 bases at V and 0 bases at J, with 12 bases between the two ends. CDR3 sequence: CASSVDEGGPNTGELFF. DNA for the CDR3: TGTGCCAGCAGCGTAGACGAGGGGGGGCCGAACACCGGGGAGCTGTTTTTT.

The chain is built from TRBV5-1 and TRBJ2-7; 9 bases align to TRBD1. CDR1 is SGHRS, CDR2 YFSETQ, per germline. The ends lost 4 bases at V and 2 bases at J; junction bases unmatched: 7. The CDR3 consists of 15 residues. The CDR3 nucleotides read TGCGCCAGCAGCACCCGGACAGGGGACCCCTACGAGCAGTACTTC. This translates into CASSTRTGDPYEQYF.

This CDR3 is CSASLSATEAFF. CDR3 coding DNA: TGCAGCGCCAGTCTTTCCGCCACTGAAGCTTTCTTT. This chain connects TRBV29-1 to TRBJ1-1; D unclear. The CDR3 consists of 12 residues. Germline CDR1 and CDR2: SQVTM and ANQGSEA. The V end was cut by 7 bases, the J end by 4 bases, with 13 bases between.

The J gene is TRBJ2-3, the V gene TRBV4-1, with 14 bases aligning to TRBD2. CDR1 and CDR2 (germline): MGHRA, YSYEKL. Trimming cost V 2 bases and J 6 bases; bases outside gene matches: 10. The CDR3 totals 18 residues. This chain's CDR3 is CASSQPPGLAGDSDTQYF. DNA of the CDR3: TGCGCCAGCAGCCAACCCCCGGGACTAGCGGGAGACTCGGATACGCAGTATTTT.

The genes are TRBV7-2 and TRBJ1-2; perhaps TRBD1 as D (5 bases). The CDR3 extends over 15 amino acids. CDR1 is SGHTA and CDR2 is FQGNSA in the germline V gene. Trimming cost V 1 base and J 3 bases, with 12 bases left between them. The CDR3 DNA is TGTGCCAGCAGCTTAGATCAGGGCCTGTACTATGGCTACACCTTC. It yields the protein CASSLDQGLYYGYTF.

This chain's CDR3 is CASSLRESTDTQYF. In nucleotides, the CDR3 is TGTGCCAGCAGTTTACGGGAAAGCACAGATACGCAGTATTTT. The chain is built from TRBV27 and TRBJ2-3, with D perhaps matching TRBD2 (5 bases). Germline V gene sequence: CDR1 MNHEY, CDR2 SMNVEV (reference sequence). The V and J ends lost 2 bases and 0 bases respectively, with 6 bases between them. CDR3 length equals 14 residues.

The chain recombines TRBV2 with TRBJ2-4; TRBD2 matches at 8 bases. Germline-derived CDR1 and CDR2 are SNHLY and FYNNEI. This CDR3 is built from 14 residues. The trim removed 5 bases at V and 7 bases at J, leaving 7 bases unmatched. The CDR3 is CASSFSGTGNIQYF. DNA of the CDR3: TGTGCCAGCAGTTTTAGCGGGACGGGGAACATTCAGTACTTC.

The chain recombines TRBV28 with TRBJ2-5; TRBD1 is a possible D gene (5 bases). With 3 bases removed from V and 5 bases from J, the gap between germline ends came to 22 bases. CDR1 and CDR2 from the germline V gene are MDHEN and SYDVKM. The CDR3 totals 17 residues. CDR3 in amino acids: CASSFLDIRETGETQYF. CDR3 nucleotides: TGTGCCAGCAGTTTTCTGGACATCAGGGAAACGGGCGAGACCCAGTACTTC. The entire variable domain, with the rest obtained from reference TRBV28 and TRBJ2-5, is as follows: DVKVTQSSRYLVKRTGEKVFLECVQDMDHENMFWYRQDPGLGLRLIYFSYDVKMKEKGDIPEGYSVSREKKERFSLILESASTNQTSMYLCASSFLDIRETGETQYFGPGTRLLVL.

The chain combines TRBV28 with TRBJ2-7, with D possibly being TRBD1 (6 bases). V shed 7 bases and J shed 7 bases, with 23 bases lying between them. Germline V gene data show CDR1 as MDHEN and CDR2 as SYDVKM. This CDR3 has 15 residues. The CDR3 region is CASTTPAGDIQEQYF. DNA of the CDR3: TGTGCCAGCACCACCCCCGCCGGGGACATCCAAGAGCAGTACTTC. The whole variable domain, filled in from reference TRBV28 and TRBJ2-7, reads DVKVTQSSRYLVKRTGEKVFLECVQDMDHENMFWYRQDPGLGLRLIYFSYDVKMKEKGDIPEGYSVSREKKERFSLILESASTNQTSMYLCASTTPAGDIQEQYFGPGTRLTVT.